This entry lists 13 T cell receptor beta chains sequenced from one sample in a study of cytomegalovirus exposure and HLA in healthy donors. The PCR used 60 Vbeta and 13 Jbeta primers. Clones were sequenced by immunoSEQ multiplex PCR, and TCRdb holds only the in-frame ones, with some missing. The sample includes around 190,000 clones, about 78% of them seen just once. Sequencing was done on a sample of PBMCs. The receptor set was obtained from a woman in her 30s in good health and CMV-seronegative.

The J gene is TRBJ1-1, the V gene TRBV4-2; D is unresolved. V gave up 0 bases and J gave up 6 bases, with 8 bases separating them. The CDR3 loop spans 13 amino acids. Germline CDR1 and CDR2: LGHNA and YNFKEQ. Written as DNA, the CDR3 is TGTGCCAGCAGCCAAGATACAATCCCTGAAGCTTTCTTT. It specifies CASSQDTIPEAFF.

The chain recombines TRBV6-1 with TRBJ1-2; TRBD1 matches 7 bases. Germline loops: CDR1 MNHNS, CDR2 SASEGT. J was trimmed by 5 bases and V by 5 bases; bases with no gene match: 2. The CDR3 contains 12 residues. CDR3: CASSLTGYGYTF. The CDR3 DNA sequence: TGTGCCAGCAGTCTGACAGGGTATGGCTACACCTTC.

V and J are TRBV18 and TRBJ1-2, with a tentative D call TRBD1 (6 bases). The CDR3 consists of 15 residues. The V and J ends lost 1 base and 7 bases respectively, with 16 bases between them. The germline V gene encodes CDR1 KGHSH and CDR2 LQKENI. The DNA of the CDR3 is TGTGCCAGCTCACCACTTGGACAGCCTGGTGCTGGCTACACCTTC. Its protein product is CASSPLGQPGAGYTF.

The rearrangement links TRBV7-6 to TRBJ2-1; 15 nucleotides match TRBD2. The ends lost 4 bases at V and 9 bases at J; junction bases unmatched: 10. This CDR3 contains 17 residues. Germline lookup yields CDR1 SGHVS and CDR2 FNYEAQ. The CDR3 nucleotides read TGTGCCAGCAGCTCATATGGACTAGCGGGAGGGATGCGTGAGCAGTTCTTC. Translation: CASSSYGLAGGMREQFF.

This chain links TRBV7-2 with TRBJ2-7; D may be TRBD2 (6 bases). Germline CDR1 and CDR2: SGHTA and FQGNSA. The CDR3 contains 16 residues. Trimming took off 3 bases at V and 3 bases at J, with 18 bases between the two ends. The CDR3: CASSFPRDSLFYEQYF. CDR3 sequence (DNA): TGTGCCAGCAGCTTCCCCCGGGACTCGCTCTTCTACGAGCAGTACTTC.

V and J are TRBV30 and TRBJ2-7; 8 bases align to TRBD1. V shed 1 base and J 3 bases; nucleotides not matched to a gene: 2. The CDR3 has 13 amino acids. Germline V gives CDR1 GTSNPN, CDR2 SVGIG (reference sequence). CDR3 residues: CAWSGTGIYEQYF. The CDR3 nucleotides read TGTGCCTGGAGTGGGACAGGGATCTACGAGCAGTACTTC.

The genes are TRBV4-1 and TRBJ1-1, with 7 bases lining up with TRBD1. Losses at the gene ends were 4 bases for V and 3 bases for J; bases not matched to a gene: 8. This CDR3 spans 15 amino acids. The germline gives CDR1 MGHRA, CDR2 YSYEKL. The CDR3 region is CASSLSQQGHTEAFF. The CDR3 DNA reads TGCGCCAGCAGCCTCTCTCAACAGGGGCACACTGAAGCTTTCTTT.

This clone was counted a few times. The gene calls are TRBV4-2 and TRBJ2-7; 10 bases match TRBD1. Unmatched junction bases numbered 12, after V lost 3 bases and J lost 7 bases. The germline V gene encodes CDR1 LGHNA and CDR2 YNFKEQ. There are 16 residues in the CDR3. The CDR3 spells CASSHVDRGLPGEQYF. The CDR3 nucleotides read TGTGCCAGCAGCCATGTCGACAGGGGGCTCCCTGGGGAGCAGTACTTC.

The chain links TRBV5-1 to TRBJ2-1, with D possibly being TRBD1 (5 bases). The CDR3 runs 16 residues. Germline assignment: CDR1 SGHRS and CDR2 YFSETQ. V shed 4 bases and J shed 3 bases, with 17 bases lying between them. Here the CDR3 DNA reads TGCGCCAGCAGCCGCTTGAGTCAGGGTTACTACAATGAGCAGTTCTTC. Translating gives CASSRLSQGYYNEQFF. Variable domain in full (rest from reference TRBV5-1 and TRBJ2-1): KAGVTQTPRYLIKTRGQQVTLSCSPISGHRSVSWYQQTPGQGLQFLFEYFSETQRNKGNFPGRFSGRQFSNSRSEMNVSTLELGDSALYLCASSRLSQGYYNEQFFGPGTRLTVL.

Concerning this clone itself: The junction departs from the called germline gene at one end, perhaps through a read error. The J gene is TRBJ1-2, the V gene TRBV27; a possible D gene is TRBD1 (6 bases). The CDR3 has 13 amino acids. CDR1 is MNHEY, CDR2 SMNVEV, per germline (reference sequence). The CDR3 loop is CASSRTGPYGYPF. CDR3 nucleotide sequence: TGTGCCAGCAGCCGCACAGGGCCTTATGGCTACCCCTTC.

This clone has a single count. This chain uses TRBV6-5 with TRBJ2-7; 8 nucleotides align to TRBD2. The CDR3 sequence is 14 residues long. After removal of 5 bases from V and 1 base from J, the junction contained 4 bases not matched to a gene. Germline V gives CDR1 MNHEY, CDR2 SVGAGI. CDR3 bases: TGTGCCAGCAGTCGAGCGGGGGTTTCCTACGAGCAGTACTTC. Translated: CASSRAGVSYEQYF.

A note on this clone: Other nucleotide sequences from this sample produce the same CDR3. The chain is built from TRBV27 and TRBJ2-7, with D possibly matching TRBD1 (6 bases). The CDR3 totals 16 residues. The germline V and J ends were trimmed by 0 bases and 1 base, with 13 bases remaining between them. Germline loops: CDR1 MNHEY, CDR2 SMNVEV (reference sequence). This CDR3 is CASSLSPGAGSYEQYF. The CDR3 coding sequence is TGTGCCAGCAGTTTATCTCCAGGGGCAGGGTCCTACGAGCAGTACTTC.

The chain uses TRBV7-9 and TRBJ2-5; 7 positions agree with TRBD2. Unmatched junction bases numbered 5, after V lost 5 bases and J lost 5 bases. CDR1 and CDR2 (germline): SEHNR, FQNEAQ (reference sequence). This CDR3 has 13 amino acids. Written as DNA, the CDR3 is TGTGCCAGCAGCAGCGGGGTTTTGGAGACCCAGTACTTC. This gives the protein CASSSGVLETQYF.